This is a list of T cell receptor beta chains from one sample in a study of OX40 agonist ivuxolimab in advanced cancers. This table comes from immunoSEQ multiplex PCR, and its TCRdb copy is limited to in-frame clones, with some not included. Of approximately 40,000 clones listed, 88% are singletons. The sample consisted of CD4+ or CD8+ T cells sorted from blood, taken in a trial of the OX40 agonist ivuxolimab. The source of these receptors is an adult with an advanced solid tumor such as melanoma, head and neck, liver or kidney cancer. CDR3s include the opening cysteine and the closing phenylalanine or tryptophan. A D gene is named only where the DNA matches it firmly. Clone sizes are given selectively: once, few, many, or a class where the clone is expanded.

j_call d_call clone_size v_call cdr3_nt cdr3_aa
TRBJ2-3 TRBD1 NA TRBV6-5 TGTGCCAGCAGTTTATCGGACAGGTACACAGATACGCAGTATTTT CASSLSDRYTDTQYF
TRBJ2-7 TRBD2 NA TRBV5-1 TGCGCCAGCAGCTTAGGGCCGGGACTAGCGGGGTACGAGCAGTACTTC CASSLGPGLAGYEQYF
TRBJ2-5 NA NA TRBV5-1 TGCGCCAGCAGCATTGACCCGGGAGAGACCCAGTACTTC CASSIDPGETQYF
TRBJ2-7 NA NA TRBV6-5 TGTGCCAGCAGTTACTCTCCTAGCTGGGGCTACGAGCAGTACTTC CASSYSPSWGYEQYF
TRBJ2-7 TRBD1 NA TRBV5-5 TGTGCCAGCAGCTTGTGGACAGGGAGCTACGAGCAGTACTTC CASSLWTGSYEQYF
TRBJ2-5 TRBD2 NA TRBV7-9 TGTGCCAGCAGCCCCCCGATGCGGGGAGGGGAGACCCAGTACTTC CASSPPMRGGETQYF
TRBJ2-2 TRBD2 NA TRBV11-3 TGTGCCAGCAGCTCGGGACTAGCGGGAGGGTCTGGCACCGGGGAGCTGTTTTTT CASSSGLAGGSGTGELFF
TRBJ2-7 NA NA TRBV2 TGTGCCAGCGAAGACCGGACAGCATACACCTACGAGCAGTACTTC CASEDRTAYTYEQYF
TRBJ2-1 NA NA TRBV7-9 TGTGCCAGCAGCTTAGTAGCGAATTGGAATGAGCAGTTCTTC CASSLVANWNEQFF
TRBJ2-7 NA NA TRBV6-6 TGTGCCAGCAGTTATAAAGGGATCCTCACTACCTACGAGCAGTACTTC CASSYKGILTTYEQYF
TRBJ2-6 NA NA TRBV4-1 TGCGCCAGCAGCCAAGATCGAAGCTCTGGGGCCAACGTCCTGACTTTC CASSQDRSSGANVLTF
TRBJ2-3 NA NA TRBV28 TGTGCCAGCAGCCTTTATGAGGTCGGTTTTGGCACAGATACGCAGTATTTT CASSLYEVGFGTDTQYF
TRBJ2-7 NA NA TRBV28 TGTGCCAGCAGTTTCACTCCAACCACCTACGAGCAGTACTTC CASSFTPTTYEQYF
TRBJ2-1 TRBD1 NA TRBV4-3 TGCGCCAGCAGCCACCTAGGGACAGGGGGGAGAAGTGAGCAGTTCTTC CASSHLGTGGRSEQFF
TRBJ1-1 NA NA TRBV28 TGTGCCAGCAGTTTGGAAGTGGGGGCCCTGAACACTGAAGCTTTCTTT CASSLEVGALNTEAFF
TRBJ2-7 TRBD1 NA TRBV28 TGTGCCAGCAGTGTCCGAATCAGGGGGCTCGAGCAGTACTTC CASSVRIRGLEQYF
TRBJ2-2 TRBD1 NA TRBV4-1 TGCGCCAGCGGGGGACAGGGGAACACCGGGGAGCTGTTTTTT CASGGQGNTGELFF
TRBJ2-3 NA NA TRBV15 TGTGCCACCCGAGAAACAGATACGCAGTATTTT CATRETDTQYF
TRBJ2-5 NA NA TRBV29-1 TGCAGCGCAGGTGGTCGGAGTCCGGAAGAGACCCAGTACTTC CSAGGRSPEETQYF
TRBJ2-7 TRBD2 NA TRBV27 TGTGCCAGCAGTTCTAGCGGCCTATTAAGGGAGCAGTACTTC CASSSSGLLREQYF
TRBJ2-7 TRBD2 NA TRBV30 TGTGCCTGGAGGGGACTAGCGGCCTCCTACGAGCAGTACTTC CAWRGLAASYEQYF
TRBJ2-7 NA NA TRBV27 TGTGCCAGCCGGGACGGCCGATTCTACGAGCAGTACTTC CASRDGRFYEQYF
TRBJ2-7 TRBD1 NA TRBV7-6 TGTGCCAGCAGCGCCTCGGACAGGGTCGAGCAGTACTTC CASSASDRVEQYF
TRBJ2-1 TRBD2 NA TRBV7-9 TGTGCCAGCAGCTTAGCCGGACTAGCGGGAGGGCCTTACAATGAGCAGTTCTTC CASSLAGLAGGPYNEQFF
TRBJ2-1 NA NA TRBV2 TGTGCCAGCGTGGACTCGACTAGCTCCTACAATGAGCAGTTCTTC CASVDSTSSYNEQFF
TRBJ1-5 TRBD1 NA TRBV19 TGTGCCAGTAGTATGGGACAGGGGGTTTCTGCCAATCAGCCCCAGCATTTT CASSMGQGVSANQPQHF
TRBJ2-7 NA once TRBV30 TGTGCCTGGAGTGGGGGCCTCCCCGAGCCCTACGAGCAGTACTTC CAWSGGLPEPYEQYF
TRBJ1-3 NA few TRBV7-9 TGTGCCAGCAGCTTAGGTCAGGGAGGCGGAAACACCATATATTTT CASSLGQGGGNTIYF
TRBJ2-5 NA NA TRBV9 TGTGCCAGCAGCGTCGGAGGCCGCGAGAAAGAGACCCAGTACTTC CASSVGGREKETQYF
TRBJ1-2 NA NA TRBV6-5 TGTGCCAGCAGTGAGGTTGGATACGGCTACACCTTC CASSEVGYGYTF
TRBJ1-1 TRBD1 NA TRBV4-3 TGCGCCAGCAGTCCGACAGGGGGATCTCTGAACACTGAAGCTTTCTTT CASSPTGGSLNTEAFF
TRBJ2-1 TRBD2 NA TRBV5-4 TGTGCCAGCAGCGCGACGGGGCTAGCGGGTTATCAGTTCTTC CASSATGLAGYQFF
TRBJ2-5 TRBD1 NA TRBV9 TGTGCCAGCAGCCCAGAGGGGGCTCAAGAGACCCAGTACTTC CASSPEGAQETQYF
TRBJ1-2 NA NA TRBV28 TGTGCCAGCAGTGCCTCCCCCCTCCTGAATGGCTACACCTTC CASSASPLLNGYTF
TRBJ1-6 NA once TRBV7-6 TGTGCCAGCAGCGTAAGCTCATCGTATAATTCACCCCTCCACTTT CASSVSSSYNSPLHF
TRBJ2-2 NA NA TRBV27 TGTGCCAGCAGTTTGACAGCAAGAATACCCGGGGAGCTGTTTTTT CASSLTARIPGELFF
TRBJ2-7 NA NA TRBV13 TGTGCCAGCAGCTTACAGGTCTCTAGTCCCTACGAGCAGTACTTC CASSLQVSSPYEQYF
TRBJ2-1 NA NA TRBV6-5 TGTGCCAGCAGTTACTCGAAAGCTAGCTTTCTTGACGCGCAGTTCTTC CASSYSKASFLDAQFF